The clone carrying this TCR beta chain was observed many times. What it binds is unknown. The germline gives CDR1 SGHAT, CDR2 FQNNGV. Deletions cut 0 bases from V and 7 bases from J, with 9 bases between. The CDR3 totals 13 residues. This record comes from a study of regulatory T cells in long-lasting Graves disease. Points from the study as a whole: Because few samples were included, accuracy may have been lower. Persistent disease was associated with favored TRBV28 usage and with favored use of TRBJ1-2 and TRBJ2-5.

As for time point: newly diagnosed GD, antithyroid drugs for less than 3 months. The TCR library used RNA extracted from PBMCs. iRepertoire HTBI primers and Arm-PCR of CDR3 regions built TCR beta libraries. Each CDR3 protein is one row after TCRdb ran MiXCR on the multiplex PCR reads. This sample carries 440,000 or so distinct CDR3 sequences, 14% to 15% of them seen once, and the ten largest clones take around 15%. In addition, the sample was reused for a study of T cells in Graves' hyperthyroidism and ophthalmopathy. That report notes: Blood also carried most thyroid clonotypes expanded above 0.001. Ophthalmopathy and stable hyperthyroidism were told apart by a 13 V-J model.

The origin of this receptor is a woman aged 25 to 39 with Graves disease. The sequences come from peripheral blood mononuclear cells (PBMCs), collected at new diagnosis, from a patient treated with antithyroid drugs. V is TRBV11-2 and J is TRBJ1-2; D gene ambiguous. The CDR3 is CASSLDSFTGYTF. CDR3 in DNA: TGTGCCAGCAGCTTAGACAGTTTTACTGGCTACACCTTC.